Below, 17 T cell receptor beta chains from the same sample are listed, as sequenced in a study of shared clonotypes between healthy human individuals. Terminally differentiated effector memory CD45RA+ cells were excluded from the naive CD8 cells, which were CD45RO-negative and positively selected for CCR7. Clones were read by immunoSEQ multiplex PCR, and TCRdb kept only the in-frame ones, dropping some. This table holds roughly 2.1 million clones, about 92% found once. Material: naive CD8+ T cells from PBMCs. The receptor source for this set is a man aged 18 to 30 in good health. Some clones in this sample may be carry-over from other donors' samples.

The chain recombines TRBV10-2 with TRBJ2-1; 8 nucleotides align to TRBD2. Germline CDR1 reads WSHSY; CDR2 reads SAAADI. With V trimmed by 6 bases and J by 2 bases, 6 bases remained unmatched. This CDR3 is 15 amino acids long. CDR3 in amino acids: CASRPGGVAYNEQFF. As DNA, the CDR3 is TGCGCCAGCAGGCCGGGGGGGGTAGCCTACAATGAGCAGTTCTTC.

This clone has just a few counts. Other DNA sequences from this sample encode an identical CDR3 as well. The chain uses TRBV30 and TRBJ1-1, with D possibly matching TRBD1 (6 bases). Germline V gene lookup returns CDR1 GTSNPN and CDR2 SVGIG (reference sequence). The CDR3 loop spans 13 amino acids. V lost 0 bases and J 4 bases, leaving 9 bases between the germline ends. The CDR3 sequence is CAWSVGGGTEAFF. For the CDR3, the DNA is TGTGCCTGGAGTGTAGGGGGGGGCACTGAAGCTTTCTTT. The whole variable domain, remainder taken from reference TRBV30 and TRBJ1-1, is SQTIHQWPATLVQPVGSPLSLECTVEGTSNPNLYWYRQAAGRGLQLLFYSVGIGQISSEVPQNLSASRPQDRQFILSSKKLLLSDSGFYLCAWSVGGGTEAFFGQGTRLTVV.

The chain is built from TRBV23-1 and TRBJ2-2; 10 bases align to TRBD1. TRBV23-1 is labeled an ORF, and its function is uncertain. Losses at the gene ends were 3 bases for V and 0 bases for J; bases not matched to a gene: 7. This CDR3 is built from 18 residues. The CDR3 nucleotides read TGCGCCAGCAGTCACTCGACAGGGGGCGAAACGAACACCGGGGAGCTGTTTTTT. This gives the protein CASSHSTGGETNTGELFF.

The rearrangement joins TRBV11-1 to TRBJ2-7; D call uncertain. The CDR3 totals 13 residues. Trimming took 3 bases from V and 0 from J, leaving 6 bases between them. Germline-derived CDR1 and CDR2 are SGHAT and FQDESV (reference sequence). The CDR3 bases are TGTGCCAGCAGCTTCGACGGCTCCTACGAGCAGTACTTC. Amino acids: CASSFDGSYEQYF.

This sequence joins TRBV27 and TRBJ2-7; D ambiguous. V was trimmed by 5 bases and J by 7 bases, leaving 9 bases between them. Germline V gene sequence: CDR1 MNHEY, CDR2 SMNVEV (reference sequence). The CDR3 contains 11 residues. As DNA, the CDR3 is TGTGCCAGCAGTCGGTCAGGAGAGCAGTACTTC. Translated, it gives CASSRSGEQYF.

CDR3 sequence: CASRKTGFYEQYF. The CDR3 DNA is TGTGCCAGCAGAAAAACGGGGTTTTACGAGCAGTACTTC. The V and J genes are TRBV28 and TRBJ2-7; possible D gene TRBD2, 5 bases. Germline V CDR1 and CDR2: MDHEN, SYDVKM. This CDR3 is built from 13 residues. V was clipped by 6 bases and J by 4 bases, with 13 bases between them.

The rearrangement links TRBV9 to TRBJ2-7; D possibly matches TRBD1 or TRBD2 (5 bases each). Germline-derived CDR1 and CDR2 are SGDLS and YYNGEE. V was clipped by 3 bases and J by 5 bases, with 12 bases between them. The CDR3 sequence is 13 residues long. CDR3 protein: CASSGREGNEQYF. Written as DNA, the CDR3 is TGTGCCAGCAGCGGTAGAGAGGGGAACGAGCAGTACTTC.

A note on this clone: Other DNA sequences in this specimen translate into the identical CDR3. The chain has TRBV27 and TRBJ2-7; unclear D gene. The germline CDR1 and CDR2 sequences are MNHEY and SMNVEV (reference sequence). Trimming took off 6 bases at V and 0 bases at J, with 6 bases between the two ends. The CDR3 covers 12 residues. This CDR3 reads CASRPSSYEQYF. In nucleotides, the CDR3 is TGTGCCAGCAGGCCCAGCTCCTACGAGCAGTACTTC.

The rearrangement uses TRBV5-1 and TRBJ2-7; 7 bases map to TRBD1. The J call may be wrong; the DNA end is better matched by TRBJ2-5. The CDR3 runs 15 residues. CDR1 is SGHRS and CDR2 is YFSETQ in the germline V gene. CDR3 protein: CASSPWQGVRETQYF. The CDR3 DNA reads TGCGCCAGCAGCCCGTGGCAGGGGGTGAGAGAGACCCAGTACTTC.

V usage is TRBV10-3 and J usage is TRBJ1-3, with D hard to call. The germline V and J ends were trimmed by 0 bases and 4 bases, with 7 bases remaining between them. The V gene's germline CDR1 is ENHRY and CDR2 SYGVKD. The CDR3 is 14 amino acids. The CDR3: CAISESDLGNTIYF. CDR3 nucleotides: TGTGCCATCAGTGAGTCGGACTTAGGAAACACCATATATTTT.

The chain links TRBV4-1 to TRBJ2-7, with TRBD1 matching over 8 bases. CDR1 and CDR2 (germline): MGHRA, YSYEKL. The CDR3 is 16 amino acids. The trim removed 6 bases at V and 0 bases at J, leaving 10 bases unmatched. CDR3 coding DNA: TGCGCCAGCAGTCTCACCCGACAGGGGCTCTCCTACGAGCAGTACTTC. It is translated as CASSLTRQGLSYEQYF.

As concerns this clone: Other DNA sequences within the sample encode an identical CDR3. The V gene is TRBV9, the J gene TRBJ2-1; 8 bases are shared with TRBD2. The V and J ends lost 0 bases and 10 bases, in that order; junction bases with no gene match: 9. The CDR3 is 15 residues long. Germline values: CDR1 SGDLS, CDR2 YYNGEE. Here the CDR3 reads CASSVDGGRLREQFF. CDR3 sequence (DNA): TGTGCCAGCAGCGTAGACGGCGGGAGGCTGAGGGAGCAGTTCTTC. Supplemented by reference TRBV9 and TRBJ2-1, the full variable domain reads DSGVTQTPKHLITATGQRVTLRCSPRSGDLSVYWYQQSLDQGLQFLIQYYNGEERAKGNILERFSAQQFPDLHSELNLSSLELGDSALYFCASSVDGGRLREQFFGPGTRLTVL.

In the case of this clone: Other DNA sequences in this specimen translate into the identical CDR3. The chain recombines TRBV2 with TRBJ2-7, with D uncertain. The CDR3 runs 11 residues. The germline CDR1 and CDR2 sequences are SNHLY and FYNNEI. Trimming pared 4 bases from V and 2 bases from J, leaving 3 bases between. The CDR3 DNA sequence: TGTGCCAGCAGTGCCGCCTACGAGCAGTACTTC. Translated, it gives CASSAAYEQYF.

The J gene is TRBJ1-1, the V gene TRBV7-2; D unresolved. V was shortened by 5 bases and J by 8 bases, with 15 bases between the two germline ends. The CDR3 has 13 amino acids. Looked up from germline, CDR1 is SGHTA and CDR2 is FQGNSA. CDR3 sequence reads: CASSPKMVPEAFF. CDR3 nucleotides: TGTGCCAGCAGCCCCAAAATGGTCCCGGAAGCTTTCTTT. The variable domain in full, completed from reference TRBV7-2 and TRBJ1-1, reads GAGVSQSPSNKVTEKGKDVELRCDPISGHTALYWYRQSLGQGLEFLIYFQGNSAPDKSGLPSDRFSAERTGGSVSTLTIQRTQQEDSAVYLCASSPKMVPEAFFGQGTRLTVV.

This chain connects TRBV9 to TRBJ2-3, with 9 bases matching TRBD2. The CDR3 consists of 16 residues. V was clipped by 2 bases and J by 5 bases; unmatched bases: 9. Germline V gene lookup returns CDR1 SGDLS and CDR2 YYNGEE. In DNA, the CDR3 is TGTGCCAGCAGCGTTTACCCGGGACTAGCTTTAGATACGCAGTATTTT. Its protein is CASSVYPGLALDTQYF.

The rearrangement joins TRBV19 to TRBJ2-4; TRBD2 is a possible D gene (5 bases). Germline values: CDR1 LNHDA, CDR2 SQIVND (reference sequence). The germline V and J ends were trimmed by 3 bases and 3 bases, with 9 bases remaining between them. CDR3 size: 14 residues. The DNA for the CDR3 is TGTGCCAGTAGTATGAGCGGCTACAAAAACATTCAGTACTTC. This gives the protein CASSMSGYKNIQYF.

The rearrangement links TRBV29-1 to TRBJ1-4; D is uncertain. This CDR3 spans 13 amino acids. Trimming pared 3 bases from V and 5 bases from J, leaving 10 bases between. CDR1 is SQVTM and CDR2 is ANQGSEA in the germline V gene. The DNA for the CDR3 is TGCAGCGTTGACTCAGGATACAATGAAAAACTGTTTTTT. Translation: CSVDSGYNEKLFF.